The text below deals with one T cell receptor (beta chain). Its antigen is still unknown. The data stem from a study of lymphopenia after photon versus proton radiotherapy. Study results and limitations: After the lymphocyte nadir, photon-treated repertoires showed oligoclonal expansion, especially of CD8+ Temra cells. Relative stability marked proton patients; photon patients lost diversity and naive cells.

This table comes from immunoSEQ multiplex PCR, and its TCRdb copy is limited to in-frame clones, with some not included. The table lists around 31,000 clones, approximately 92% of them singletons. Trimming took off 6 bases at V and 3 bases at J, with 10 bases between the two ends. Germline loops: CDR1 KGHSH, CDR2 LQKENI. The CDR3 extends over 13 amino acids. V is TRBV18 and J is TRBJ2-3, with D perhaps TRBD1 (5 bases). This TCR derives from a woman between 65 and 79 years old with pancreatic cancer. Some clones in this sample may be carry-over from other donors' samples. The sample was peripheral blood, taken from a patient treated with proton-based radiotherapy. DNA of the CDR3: TGTGCCAGCTCGCCAGGGTTGACAGATACGCAGTATTTT. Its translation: CASSPGLTDTQYF.